Listed below are T cell receptor beta chains from one sample, sequenced in a study of T cells in Graves' hyperthyroidism and ophthalmopathy. MiXCR was run by TCRdb on the multiplex PCR reads, yielding one entry per CDR3 protein. The sample has more than 300,000 distinct CDR3 sequences, about 14% seen once. The sample consisted of blood. The receptors derive from a woman aged 60-75 years with Graves' hyperthyroidism. Each CDR3 is given with its conserved first and last residue. Not all rows give a size; the values are once, few, many and, for expanded clones, a class.

TRBV11-1,TRBJ2-7,many,CASSSGLAGRNEQYF
TRBV3-1,TRBJ2-2,NA,CASSPGLAGRAGELFF
TRBV12-3/TRBV12-4,TRBJ1-5,many,CASSRQGLDQPQHF
TRBV6-1,TRBJ1-1,many,CASSPADRGQAFF
TRBV7-9,TRBJ2-2,few,CASSPRKGLATGELFF
TRBV7-3,TRBJ2-3,many,CASSRGGGSDTQYF
TRBV28,TRBJ2-2,many,CASRWSGPNTGELFF
TRBV9,TRBJ2-3,few,CASSVGRAGRTDTQYF
TRBV20-1,TRBJ2-7,many,CSARDLGGHEQYF
TRBV12-3/TRBV12-4,TRBJ2-1,many,CASSSLTTGVNEQFF
TRBV2,TRBJ1-2,many,CAAGQNGYTF
TRBV2,TRBJ1-2,many,CASSAMGQGYGYTF
TRBV20-1,TRBJ1-1,NA,CSARDPGLDTEAFF
TRBV6-1,TRBJ2-7,many,CASRDYPNYEQYF
TRBV5-1,TRBJ1-4,NA,CASGATGGDEKLFF
TRBV7-7,TRBJ2-1,NA,CASSFSGGRAPGNEQFF
TRBV28,TRBJ2-5,NA,CASSLGTVFQETQYF
TRBV18,TRBJ1-5,many,CASSPGLRNQPQHF
TRBV2,TRBJ1-4,many,CASDSQGAGGEKLFF
TRBV20-1,TRBJ2-7,many,CSARETGPGYEQYF
TRBV19,TRBJ2-5,NA,CASSIATGWLETQYF
TRBV7-9,TRBJ2-3,few,CASSFSSGRGTDTQYF
TRBV18,TRBJ2-1,NA,CASSPPGLAGVLAYNEQFF
TRBV27,TRBJ1-1,many,CASSSDRGQRNTEAFF
TRBV28,TRBJ1-2,many,CASNPPAGSANYGYTF
TRBV28,TRBJ2-1,many,CASSLETSGDSSYNEQFF
TRBV7-9,TRBJ1-4,NA,CASSQQGAGDEKLFF
TRBV5-6,TRBJ2-3,few,CASSLVLATDTQYF
TRBV12-3/TRBV12-4,TRBJ1-2,few,CASSNDPSGRNYGYTF
TRBV7-2,TRBJ1-1,many,CASSLVLWSAENTEAFF
TRBV27,TRBJ1-1,many,CASRPGQGVTEAFF
TRBV20-1,TRBJ1-5,many,CSAPTGDRFQPQHF
TRBV27,TRBJ2-2,many,CASSPTGGGTGELFF
TRBV5-1,TRBJ2-3,many,CASSFGLVGTDTQYF
TRBV7-8,TRBJ1-5,many,CASKGGDQPQHF
TRBV28,TRBJ2-7,many,CATRAPYGQYF
TRBV18,TRBJ2-7,many,CASSPPEGTSYEQYF
TRBV29-1,TRBJ1-1,NA,CSVEGRDRRNTEAFF
TRBV5-5,TRBJ1-2,few,CASSPPPLGLDGYTF
TRBV12-3/TRBV12-4,TRBJ2-1,many,CASSGSSSYNEQFF
TRBV12-3/TRBV12-4,TRBJ2-7,many,CASSSTTTGGYEQYF
TRBV20-1,TRBJ2-1,many,CSARSGMWEQFF
TRBV6-1,TRBJ2-7,many,CASSEGPVYEQYF